This T cell receptor beta chain was obtained from a study of CD8 T cells in Susac syndrome. Negative isolation yielded CD8+ and CD4+ T cells; FACS enriched TEMRA cells. The V end was cut by 7 bases, the J end by 0 bases, with 16 bases between. The CDR3 loop spans 16 amino acids. CDR1 SNHLY and CDR2 FYNNEI come from the germline V gene. Random hexamers served to reverse transcribe about 0.45 to 1 ug RNA. An immunoSEQ multiplex PCR generated amplified TCR beta CDR3 products spanning 54 Vbeta and 13 Jbeta. TCRdb called the immunoSEQ multiplex PCR reads again in MiXCR, with one record for every CDR3 protein. Of around 80,000 distinct CDR3 sequences listed, 94% were seen once; the top ten hold 0.26%.

This sequence joins TRBV2 and TRBJ1-5; TRBD1 is a possible D gene (6 bases). Sequenced sample: CD8+ T cells from PBMCs. The clonotype was recovered from a human donor in good health. The CDR3 sequence is CASNALQGYSNQPQHF. Written as DNA, the CDR3 is TGTGCCAGCAACGCCCTTCAGGGGTATAGCAATCAGCCCCAGCATTTT.